The 21 T cell receptor beta chains below all came from one sample that was sequenced in a study of graft-versus-host responses after intestinal transplantation. Their recognized antigens are unknown. Data came from immunoSEQ multiplex PCR; TCRdb stores just in-frame clones and leaves some out. The sample shows 100,000 or so clones, less than 90% of them seen only once. The sample in question was unstimulated CD4+ T cells sorted from spleen or lymph node cells, obtained before transplant. Every receptor here comes from a human donor who was the organ donor for an intestinal transplant.

This chain links TRBV10-2 with TRBJ1-6, with D uncertain. V dropped 7 bases and J dropped 0 bases, with 16 bases sitting between them. The germline gives CDR1 WSHSY, CDR2 SAAADI. The CDR3 spans 17 residues. In DNA form, the CDR3 reads TGCGCCAGCACATCCCGGTCGGAACGCTCCTATAATTCACCCCTCCACTTT. Amino acid sequence: CASTSRSERSYNSPLHF.

This chain joins TRBV18 and TRBJ2-7; 7 positions agree with TRBD1. The CDR3 has 14 amino acids. The germline gives CDR1 KGHSH, CDR2 LQKENI. Trimming took 2 bases from V and 2 from J; bases not matched to a gene: 3. The CDR3 is CASSPGQGAYEQYF. The CDR3 DNA reads as TGTGCCAGCTCACCAGGGCAGGGGGCCTACGAGCAGTACTTC. Full variable domain (remainder filled in from reference TRBV18 and TRBJ2-7): NAGVMQNPRHLVRRRGQEARLRCSPMKGHSHVYWYRQLPEEGLKFMVYLQKENIIDESGMPKERFSAEFPKEGPSILRIQQVVRGDSAAYFCASSPGQGAYEQYFGPGTRLTVT.

The rearrangement joins TRBV15 to TRBJ2-2; D is undetermined. V was clipped by 1 base and J by 7 bases, with 4 bases between them. Germline-derived CDR1 and CDR2 are LNHNV and YYDKDF (reference sequence). This CDR3 has 12 residues. Written as DNA, the CDR3 is TGTGCCACCAGCAGAGTCGGCGGGGAGCTGTTTTTT. Protein sequence: CATSRVGGELFF.

V and J are TRBV19 and TRBJ1-1; D possibly corresponds to TRBD1 (5 bases). CDR1 and CDR2 from the germline V gene are LNHDA and SQIVND (reference sequence). The CDR3 has 14 amino acids. With 7 bases removed from V and 1 base from J, the gap between germline ends came to 13 bases. The CDR3 DNA reads as TGTGCCAGTAAACGGGGGGATACGAACACTGAAGCTTTCTTT. Its protein product is CASKRGDTNTEAFF.

The rearrangement links TRBV5-1 to TRBJ2-3, with 7 bases identical to TRBD1. With 3 bases clipped from V and 3 bases from J, the junction kept 4 bases outside the gene matches. Germline V lookup: CDR1 SGHRS, CDR2 YFSETQ. This CDR3 comprises 14 residues. The CDR3: CASSSRQGTDTQYF. DNA for the CDR3: TGCGCCAGCAGCTCGCGACAGGGAACAGATACGCAGTATTTT.

The genes are TRBV7-2 and TRBJ1-4; no firm D call. Per the germline V gene, CDR1 is SGHTA and CDR2 is FQGNSA. The V end was cut by 3 bases, the J end by 0 bases, with 8 bases between. The CDR3 is made up of 15 amino acids. CDR3 amino acids: CASSLGLTTNEKLFF. The CDR3 region has the DNA TGTGCCAGCAGCTTGGGCCTAACAACTAATGAAAAACTGTTTTTT.

The V and J genes are TRBV10-3 and TRBJ1-5; the D gene is possibly TRBD1 (5 bases). In germline, CDR1 is ENHRY, CDR2 SYGVKD. The CDR3 is 13 residues long. V was trimmed by 9 bases and J by 11 bases, leaving 20 bases between them. This CDR3 is CAILDTVFGAQHF. The CDR3 DNA sequence: TGTGCCATTTTGGACACAGTCTTTGGGGCCCAGCATTTT.

This rearrangement joins TRBV19 to TRBJ1-6, with unresolved D. There are 16 residues in the CDR3. The germline V gene has CDR1 LNHDA and CDR2 SQIVND (reference sequence). The ends were cut back, 5 bases at V and 0 bases at J, with 11 bases in the middle. CDR3: CASSPKPSSYNSPLHF. The CDR3 coding sequence is TGTGCCAGTAGTCCTAAGCCCAGCTCCTATAATTCACCCCTCCACTTT.

V is TRBV9 and J is TRBJ2-1; D is possibly TRBD1 (6 bases). CDR1 is SGDLS and CDR2 is YYNGEE in the germline V gene. V shed 6 bases and J shed 4 bases, with 8 bases lying between them. CDR3 size: 12 residues. This CDR3 is CASNQGYNEQFF. The CDR3 bases are TGTGCCAGCAACCAGGGGTACAATGAGCAGTTCTTC.

The J gene is TRBJ1-3, the V gene TRBV6-5; a weak D match, TRBD1 (5 bases). This CDR3 region has 15 residues. In germline, CDR1 is MNHEY, CDR2 SVGAGI. V was shortened by 2 bases and J by 4 bases, with 12 bases between the two germline ends. CDR3 DNA: TGTGCCAGCAGTTACCCGCAGGGAGGAGGAAACACCATATATTTT. This encodes CASSYPQGGGNTIYF.

The rearrangement joins TRBV5-4 to TRBJ2-3, with D uncertain. The CDR3 contains 15 residues. Trimming pared 2 bases from V and 0 bases from J, leaving 10 bases between. Germline loops: CDR1 SGHNT, CDR2 YYREEE (reference sequence). CDR3 nucleotides: TGTGCCAGCAGCTTACAAGGCTCTAGCACAGATACGCAGTATTTT. It is translated as CASSLQGSSTDTQYF. Variable domain in full (rest from reference TRBV5-4 and TRBJ2-3): ETGVTQSPTHLIKTRGQQVTLRCSSQSGHNTVSWYQQALGQGPQFIFQYYREEENGRGNFPPRFSGLQFPNYSSELNVNALELDDSALYLCASSLQGSSTDTQYFGPGTRLTVL.

The chain has TRBV6-5 and TRBJ2-7; 8 bases are shared with TRBD1. The CDR3 is 15 residues long. Germline V lookup: CDR1 MNHEY, CDR2 SVGAGI. Losses at the gene ends were 6 bases for V and 2 bases for J; bases not matched to a gene: 9. The CDR3 spells CASSISGQVPYEQYF. CDR3 DNA sequence: TGTGCCAGCAGCATATCGGGACAGGTCCCCTACGAGCAGTACTTC.

V and J are TRBV6-1 and TRBJ1-1; tentatively, D is TRBD1 (5 bases). The CDR3 is 16 amino acids. The germline CDR1 and CDR2 sequences are MNHNS and SASEGT. Trimming cost V 1 base and J 0 bases, with 12 bases left between them. This chain's CDR3 is CASSEGLAGMNTEAFF. CDR3 nucleotide sequence: TGTGCCAGCAGTGAAGGACTCGCAGGGATGAACACTGAAGCTTTCTTT.

This rearrangement joins TRBV9 to TRBJ1-1; D is ambiguous. Trimming took 1 base from V and 1 from J, leaving 8 bases between them. The CDR3 runs 14 residues. The V gene's germline CDR1 is SGDLS and CDR2 YYNGEE. This CDR3 is CASSVSLSNTEAFF. DNA of the CDR3: TGTGCCAGCAGCGTATCCCTTTCGAACACTGAAGCTTTCTTT.

Notes on this clone: One end of the junction does not line up with germline, which may come from a read error. This rearrangement joins TRBV4-2 to TRBJ2-6; D ambiguous. The germline CDR1 and CDR2 sequences are LGHNA and YNFKEQ. The CDR3 covers 16 residues. CDR3 sequence (DNA): TGTGCCGGCAGCCGGGTCAGGACCTCTGGGGCCAACGTCCTGACTTTC. It codes for CAGSRVRTSGANVLTF.

The rearrangement links TRBV11-2 to TRBJ1-2; 12 nucleotides line up with TRBD1. This CDR3 has 18 residues. V gave up 1 base and J gave up 4 bases; unmatched junction bases: 10. The germline V gene encodes CDR1 SGHAT and CDR2 FQNNGV. The CDR3 here is CASSLVRDRGPNAYGYTF. The CDR3 DNA reads as TGTGCCAGCAGCTTAGTCCGGGACAGGGGGCCGAATGCCTATGGCTACACCTTC.

This clone was counted a few times. The chain links TRBV5-3 to TRBJ1-3; D might be TRBD1 (5 bases). TRBV5-3 is annotated as an ORF whose role is uncertain. There are 13 residues in the CDR3. The CDR3 DNA reads TGTGGAGGGTTGGGGGTCGCTGGAAACACCATATATTTT. As protein: CGGLGVAGNTIYF.

This clone was seen once. The genes are TRBV9 and TRBJ2-2; 7 bases fit TRBD1. The CDR3 consists of 17 residues. The germline CDR1 and CDR2 sequences are SGDLS and YYNGEE. The J segment lost 0 bases and the V segment lost 3 bases, leaving 8 bases of the junction unmatched. CDR3 residues: CASSASRQGPNTGELFF. For the CDR3, the DNA is TGTGCCAGCAGCGCCTCTCGACAGGGTCCGAACACCGGGGAGCTGTTTTTT.

This rearrangement joins TRBV6-4 to TRBJ2-3; D may be TRBD1 (6 bases). Trimming took off 4 bases at V and 6 bases at J, with 14 bases between the two ends. Germline CDR1 MRHNA, CDR2 SNTAGT. This CDR3 region has 14 residues. CDR3: CASSGSQGADTQYF. The CDR3 DNA follows: TGTGCCAGCAGTGGGTCACAGGGAGCGGATACGCAGTATTTT.

The rearrangement uses TRBV18 and TRBJ2-7; TRBD1 is a possible D gene (5 bases). The CDR3 consists of 14 residues. Germline V CDR1 and CDR2: KGHSH, LQKENI. V shed 5 bases and J shed 3 bases, with 14 bases lying between them. In DNA form, the CDR3 reads TGTGCCAGCTCAGCTCAGGGTGCAGGCTACGAGCAGTACTTC. This encodes CASSAQGAGYEQYF.

The V gene is TRBV30, the J gene TRBJ1-1; TRBD1 agrees at 7 bases. Germline lookup yields CDR1 GTSNPN and CDR2 SVGIG (reference sequence). Unmatched junction bases numbered 12, after V lost 4 bases and J lost 7 bases. CDR3 size: 14 residues. CDR3 nucleotide sequence: TGTGCCTGGAAACTCGACAGGGTCGGCGATGAAGCTTTCTTT. Its protein is CAWKLDRVGDEAFF.